The TCR beta chain under discussion was sequenced for a study of T cell clonality in common variable immunodeficiency. Some clones are missing from TCRdb's copy, which holds only in-frame ones; the method was immunoSEQ multiplex PCR. This sample comprises tens of thousands of clones, none seen once only. J was trimmed by 5 bases and V by 3 bases; bases with no gene match: 11. CDR1 and CDR2 from the germline V gene are SGHNT and YYREEE (reference sequence). CDR3 length: 15 residues. This clone was seen ten or more times. The CDR3 end lies 3 residues beyond the end of the read and is filled in from the germline J gene.

The receptor comes from a person aged 18 to 75 in good health. The sample taken for sequencing was peripheral blood mononuclear cells. V usage is TRBV5-4 and J usage is TRBJ2-7; 7 nucleotides line up with TRBD1. Here the CDR3 reads CASSSRTGVTHEQYF. The CDR3 bases that were read are TGTGCCAGCAGCTCGAGGACAGGAGTAACCCACGAG. The full variable domain, completed using reference TRBV5-4 and TRBJ2-7, is ETGVTQSPTHLIKTRGQQVTLRCSSQSGHNTVSWYQQALGQGPQFIFQYYREEENGRGNFPPRFSGLQFPNYSSELNVNALELDDSALYLCASSSRTGVTHEQYFGPGTRLTVT.